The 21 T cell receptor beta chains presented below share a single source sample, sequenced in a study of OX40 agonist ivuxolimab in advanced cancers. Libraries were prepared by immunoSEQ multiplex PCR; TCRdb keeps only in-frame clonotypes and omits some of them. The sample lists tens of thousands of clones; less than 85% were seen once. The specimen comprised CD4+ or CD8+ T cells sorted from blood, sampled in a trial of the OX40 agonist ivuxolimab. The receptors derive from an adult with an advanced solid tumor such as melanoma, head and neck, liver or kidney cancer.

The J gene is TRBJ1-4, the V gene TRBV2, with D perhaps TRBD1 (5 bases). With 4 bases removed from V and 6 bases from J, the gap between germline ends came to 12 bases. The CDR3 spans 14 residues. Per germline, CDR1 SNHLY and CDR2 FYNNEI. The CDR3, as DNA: TGTGCCAGCAGTGGGCGGGGGGGGTATGAAAAACTGTTTTTT. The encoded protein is CASSGRGGYEKLFF. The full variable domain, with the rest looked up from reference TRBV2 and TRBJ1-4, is EPEVTQTPSHQVTQMGQEVILRCVPISNHLYFYWYRQILGQKVEFLVSFYNNEISEKSEIFDDQFSVERPDGSNFTLKIRSTKLEDSAMYFCASSGRGGYEKLFFGSGTQLSVL.

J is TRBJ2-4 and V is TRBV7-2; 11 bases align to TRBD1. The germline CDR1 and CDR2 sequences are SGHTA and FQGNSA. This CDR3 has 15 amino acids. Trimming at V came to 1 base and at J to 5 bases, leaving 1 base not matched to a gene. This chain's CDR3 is CASSLGTGGENIQYF. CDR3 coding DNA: TGTGCCAGCAGCTTAGGGACAGGGGGCGAAAACATTCAGTACTTC.

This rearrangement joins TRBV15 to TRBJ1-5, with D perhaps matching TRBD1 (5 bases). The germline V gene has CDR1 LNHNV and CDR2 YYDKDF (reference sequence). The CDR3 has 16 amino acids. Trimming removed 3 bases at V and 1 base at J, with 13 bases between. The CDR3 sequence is CATSSGGKGSNQPQHF. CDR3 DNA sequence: TGTGCCACCAGCAGCGGGGGTAAGGGGAGCAATCAGCCCCAGCATTTT.

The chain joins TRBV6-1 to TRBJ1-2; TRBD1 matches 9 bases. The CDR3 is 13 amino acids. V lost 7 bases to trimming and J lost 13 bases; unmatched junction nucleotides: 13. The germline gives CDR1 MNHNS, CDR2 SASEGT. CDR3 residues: CASKPGQGTIGTF. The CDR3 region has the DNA TGTGCCAGCAAACCGGGACAGGGAACTATTGGCACCTTC.

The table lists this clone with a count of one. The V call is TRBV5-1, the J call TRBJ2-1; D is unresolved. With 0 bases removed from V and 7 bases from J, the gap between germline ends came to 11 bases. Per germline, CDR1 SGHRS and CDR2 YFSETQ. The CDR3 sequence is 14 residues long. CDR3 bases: TGCGCCAGCAGCTTGGCCACGGGTCGTAATGAGCAGTTCTTC. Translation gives CASSLATGRNEQFF. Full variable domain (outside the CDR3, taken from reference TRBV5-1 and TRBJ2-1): KAGVTQTPRYLIKTRGQQVTLSCSPISGHRSVSWYQQTPGQGLQFLFEYFSETQRNKGNFPGRFSGRQFSNSRSEMNVSTLELGDSALYLCASSLATGRNEQFFGPGTRLTVL.

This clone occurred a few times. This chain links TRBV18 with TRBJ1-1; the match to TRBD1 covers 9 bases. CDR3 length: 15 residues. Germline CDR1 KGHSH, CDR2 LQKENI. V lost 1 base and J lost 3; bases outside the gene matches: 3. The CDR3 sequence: CASSPLQGADTEAFF. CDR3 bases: TGTGCCAGCTCACCACTACAGGGGGCGGACACTGAAGCTTTCTTT.

CDR3 DNA: TGCGCCAGCAGCCTTCCGGACAGGGGTGGCGGCTACACCTTC. It encodes CASSLPDRGGGYTF. V and J are TRBV5-1 and TRBJ1-2; 9 bases are shared with TRBD1. Germline CDR1 SGHRS, CDR2 YFSETQ. The CDR3 loop spans 14 amino acids. V shed 4 bases and J 8 bases; nucleotides not matched to a gene: 9.

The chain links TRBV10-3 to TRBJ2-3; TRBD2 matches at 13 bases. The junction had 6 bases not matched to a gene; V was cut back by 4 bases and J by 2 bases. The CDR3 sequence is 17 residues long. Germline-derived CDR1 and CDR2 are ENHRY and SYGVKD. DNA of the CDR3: TGTGCCATCAGTGGGACTAGCGGGAGCAGTGTCACAGATACGCAGTATTTT. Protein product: CAISGTSGSSVTDTQYF.

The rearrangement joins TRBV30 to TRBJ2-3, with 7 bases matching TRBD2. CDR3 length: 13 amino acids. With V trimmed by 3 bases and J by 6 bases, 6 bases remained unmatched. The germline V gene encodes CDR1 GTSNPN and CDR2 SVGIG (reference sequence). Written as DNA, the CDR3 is TGTGCCTGGAGGCGGGCGGGAGTGGATACGCAGTATTTT. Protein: CAWRRAGVDTQYF.

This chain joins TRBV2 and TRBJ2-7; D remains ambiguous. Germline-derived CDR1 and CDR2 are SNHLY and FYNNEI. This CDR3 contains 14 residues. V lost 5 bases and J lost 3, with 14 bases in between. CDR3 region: CASSYLLASYEQYF. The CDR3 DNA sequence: TGTGCCAGCAGTTATCTCCTCGCCAGCTACGAGCAGTACTTC.

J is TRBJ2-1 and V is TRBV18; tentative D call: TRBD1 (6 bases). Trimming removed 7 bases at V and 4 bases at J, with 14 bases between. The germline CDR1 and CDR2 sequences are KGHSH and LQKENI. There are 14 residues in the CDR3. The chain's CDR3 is CASCRDKAYNEQFF. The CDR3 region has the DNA TGTGCCAGCTGCCGGGACAAAGCATACAATGAGCAGTTCTTC. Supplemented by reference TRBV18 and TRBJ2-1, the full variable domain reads NAGVMQNPRHLVRRRGQEARLRCSPMKGHSHVYWYRQLPEEGLKFMVYLQKENIIDESGMPKERFSAEFPKEGPSILRIQQVVRGDSAAYFCASCRDKAYNEQFFGPGTRLTVL.

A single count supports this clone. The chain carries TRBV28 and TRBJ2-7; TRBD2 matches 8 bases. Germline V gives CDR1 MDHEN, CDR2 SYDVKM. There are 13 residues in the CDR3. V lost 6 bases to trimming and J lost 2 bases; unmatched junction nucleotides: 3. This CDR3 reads CASRGLGPYEQYF. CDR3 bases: TGTGCCAGCAGGGGACTAGGCCCCTACGAGCAGTACTTC.

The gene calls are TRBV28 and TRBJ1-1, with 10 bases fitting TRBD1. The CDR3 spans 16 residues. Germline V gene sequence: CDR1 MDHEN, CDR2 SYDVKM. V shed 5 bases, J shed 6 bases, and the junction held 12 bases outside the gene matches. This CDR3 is CASSQDRTGGEAEAFF. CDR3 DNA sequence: TGTGCCAGCAGTCAAGACCGGACAGGGGGGGAGGCTGAAGCTTTCTTT.

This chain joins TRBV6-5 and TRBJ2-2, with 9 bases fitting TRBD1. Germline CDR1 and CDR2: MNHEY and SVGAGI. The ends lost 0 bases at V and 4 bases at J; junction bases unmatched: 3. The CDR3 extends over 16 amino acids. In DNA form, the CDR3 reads TGTGCCAGCAGTTACTCTGCACAGGGGGCCACCGGGGAGCTGTTTTTT. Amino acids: CASSYSAQGATGELFF.

For the CDR3, the DNA is TGTGCCAGCTCACCACAGGGCGACACCGGGGAGCTGTTTTTT. This encodes CASSPQGDTGELFF. The chain uses TRBV18 and TRBJ2-2; D call uncertain. V was clipped by 1 base and J by 3 bases, with 6 bases between them. This CDR3 is built from 14 residues. Germline CDR1 KGHSH, CDR2 LQKENI.

The chain's CDR3 is CASSIGLGGETQYF. In DNA, the CDR3 is TGTGCCAGTAGTATTGGCCTGGGGGGAGAGACCCAGTACTTC. J is TRBJ2-5 and V is TRBV19, with a tentative D call TRBD2 (6 bases). Germline CDR1 LNHDA, CDR2 SQIVND (reference sequence). The CDR3 runs to 14 residues. The V and J ends lost 3 bases and 4 bases respectively, with 12 bases between them.

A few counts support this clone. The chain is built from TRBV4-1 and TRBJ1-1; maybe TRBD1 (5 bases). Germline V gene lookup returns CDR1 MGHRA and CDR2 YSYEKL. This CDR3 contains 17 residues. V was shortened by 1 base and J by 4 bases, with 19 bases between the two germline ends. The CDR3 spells CASSQGMRTRVSTEAFF. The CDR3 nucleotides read TGCGCCAGCAGCCAAGGAATGAGGACCAGGGTTTCCACTGAAGCTTTCTTT.

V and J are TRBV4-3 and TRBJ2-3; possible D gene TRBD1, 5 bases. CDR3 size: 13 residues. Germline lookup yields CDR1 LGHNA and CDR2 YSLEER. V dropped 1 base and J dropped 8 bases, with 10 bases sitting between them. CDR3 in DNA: TGCGCCAGCAGCCAAGTGGGCCAGGGTACGCAGTATTTT. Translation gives CASSQVGQGTQYF.

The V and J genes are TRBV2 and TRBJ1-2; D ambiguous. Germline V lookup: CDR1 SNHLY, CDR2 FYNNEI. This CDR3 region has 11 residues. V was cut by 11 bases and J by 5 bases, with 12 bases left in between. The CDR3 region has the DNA TGTGCCTCTACTTTAGGGTATGGCTACACCTTC. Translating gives CASTLGYGYTF.

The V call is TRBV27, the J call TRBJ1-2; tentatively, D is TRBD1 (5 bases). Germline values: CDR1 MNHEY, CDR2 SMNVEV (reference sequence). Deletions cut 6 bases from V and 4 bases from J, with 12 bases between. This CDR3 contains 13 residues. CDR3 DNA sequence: TGTGCCAGCAGATTGGGGACGGGCTATGGCTACACCTTC. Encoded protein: CASRLGTGYGYTF.

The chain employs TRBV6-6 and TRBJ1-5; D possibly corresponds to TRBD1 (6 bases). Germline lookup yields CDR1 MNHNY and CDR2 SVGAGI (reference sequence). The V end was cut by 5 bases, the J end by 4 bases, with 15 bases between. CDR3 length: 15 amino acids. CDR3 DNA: TGTGCCAGCAGTCTACAGGGTGTTCCTAATCAGCCCCAGCATTTT. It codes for CASSLQGVPNQPQHF.